The 19 T cell receptor beta chains presented below share a single source sample, sequenced in a study of T cell responses to AZD1222 COVID-19 vaccine. Clones were read by immunoSEQ multiplex PCR, and TCRdb kept only the in-frame ones, dropping some. The table has about 150,000 clones, about 94% seen once. The sequencing here drew on peripheral blood, taken 28 days after the second AZD1222 dose. These receptors were collected from an adult who received the AZD1222 COVID-19 vaccine.

The chain recombines TRBV7-9 with TRBJ2-3; D may be TRBD1 (6 bases). There are 12 residues in the CDR3. Per the germline V gene, CDR1 is SEHNR and CDR2 is FQNEAQ (reference sequence). V dropped 3 bases and J dropped 9 bases, with 10 bases sitting between them. The CDR3 is CASSFPRGTQYF. DNA for the CDR3: TGTGCCAGCAGCTTTCCCAGGGGAACGCAGTATTTT.

V and J are TRBV29-1 and TRBJ2-3; a possible D gene is TRBD1 (6 bases). Germline loops: CDR1 SQVTM, CDR2 ANQGSEA. The CDR3 runs to 14 residues. The ends were cut back, 5 bases at V and 8 bases at J, with 20 bases in the middle. The CDR3 sequence is CSVYRDTSAPTQYF. Here the CDR3 DNA reads TGCAGCGTTTACAGGGATACCTCGGCCCCTACGCAGTATTTT.

This chain connects TRBV5-4 to TRBJ1-2, with D perhaps matching TRBD1 (5 bases). Germline V CDR1 and CDR2: SGHNT, YYREEE (reference sequence). The CDR3 has 15 amino acids. Trimming stripped 4 bases from V and 0 bases from J, with 13 bases between. CDR3 loop: CASSQGEGANYGYTF. The CDR3 bases are TGTGCCAGCAGCCAGGGAGAGGGAGCTAACTATGGCTACACCTTC.

The chain has TRBV4-3 and TRBJ2-2; D remains ambiguous. V gave up 1 base and J gave up 6 bases, with 12 bases separating them. The CDR3 consists of 15 residues. In germline, CDR1 is LGHNA, CDR2 YSLEER. The CDR3 region is CASSQVGTDSGELFF. As DNA, the CDR3 is TGCGCCAGCAGCCAAGTAGGCACGGATTCCGGGGAGCTGTTTTTT.

The chain joins TRBV6-2 or TRBV6-3 to TRBJ2-5; maybe TRBD1 (5 bases). CDR1 and CDR2 from the germline V gene are MNHEY and SVGEGT. V was shortened by 4 bases and J by 5 bases, with 11 bases between the two germline ends. This CDR3 is built from 13 residues. CDR3 coding DNA: TGTGCCAGCAGTTCCCAGGACACCGAGACCCAGTACTTC. Translated: CASSSQDTETQYF.

The rearrangement joins TRBV7-9 to TRBJ1-5, with D unclear. V was shortened by 5 bases and J by 6 bases, with 8 bases between the two germline ends. CDR1 SEHNR and CDR2 FQNEAQ come from the germline V gene (reference sequence). The CDR3 extends over 12 amino acids. CDR3 DNA sequence: TGTGCCAGCAGCCCGCATGGTCAGCCCCAGCATTTT. Amino acid sequence: CASSPHGQPQHF.

This rearrangement joins TRBV19 to TRBJ1-5; possible D gene TRBD1, 5 bases. Deletions cut 6 bases from V and 0 bases from J, with 12 bases between. The CDR3 covers 15 residues. CDR1 is LNHDA, CDR2 SQIVND, per germline (reference sequence). The CDR3 coding sequence is TGTGCCAGTAGCGGGACCTCCTATAGCAATCAGCCCCAGCATTTT. It codes for CASSGTSYSNQPQHF.

This chain uses TRBV3-1 (or the pseudogene TRBV3-2) with TRBJ1-4, with 9 bases identical to TRBD1. The germline V gene encodes CDR1 LGHDT and CDR2 YNNKEL (reference sequence). The CDR3 runs 17 residues. With V trimmed by 1 base and J by 5 bases, 8 bases remained unmatched. CDR3 nucleotide sequence: TGTGCCAGCAGCCAAGGCCCCCCCGGGACAGGGAATGAAAAACTGTTTTTT. Translating it yields CASSQGPPGTGNEKLFF.

This chain connects TRBV6-4 to TRBJ1-3; D not certain. The CDR3 loop spans 15 amino acids. Trimming stripped 4 bases from V and 0 bases from J, with 10 bases between. Germline lookup yields CDR1 MRHNA and CDR2 SNTAGT. CDR3 amino acids: CASSAVNLSGNTIYF. As DNA, the CDR3 is TGTGCCAGCAGTGCAGTTAACCTCTCTGGAAACACCATATATTTT.

The chain couples TRBV9 to TRBJ2-1, with D possibly matching TRBD1 (6 bases). The CDR3 spans 14 residues. Trimming shortened V by 3 bases and J by 3 bases, and 10 bases separated the two germline ends. Germline CDR1 reads SGDLS; CDR2 reads YYNGEE. This CDR3 reads CASSGRDNYNEQFF. Written as DNA, the CDR3 is TGTGCCAGCAGCGGCCGGGACAACTACAATGAGCAGTTCTTC.

The chain couples TRBV28 to TRBJ2-1; 10 bases fit TRBD2. Trimming removed 5 bases from V and 0 bases from J; junction bases left unmatched: 7. This CDR3 has 17 residues. Germline assignment: CDR1 MDHEN and CDR2 SYDVKM. DNA of the CDR3: TGTGCCAGCAGTACTACTAGCGGGGCAAGCTCCTACAATGAGCAGTTCTTC. Protein product: CASSTTSGASSYNEQFF.

The chain links TRBV9 to TRBJ1-2; 9 bases map to TRBD1. This CDR3 region has 16 residues. J was trimmed by 9 bases and V by 2 bases; bases with no gene match: 14. CDR1 and CDR2 from the germline V gene are SGDLS and YYNGEE. The CDR3 region has the DNA TGTGCCAGCAGCGTCTCCAAAATTGGACAGGGGATTCGCTACACCTTC. Amino acid sequence: CASSVSKIGQGIRYTF.

The rearrangement links TRBV3-1 (or the pseudogene TRBV3-2) to TRBJ2-3; D is unclear. Germline CDR1 and CDR2: LGHDT and YNNKEL (reference sequence). Trimming cost V 2 bases and J 2 bases, with 11 bases left between them. The CDR3 is 15 residues long. CDR3 bases: TGTGCCAGCAGCCAAATGGCGACCTCCACAGATACGCAGTATTTT. This encodes CASSQMATSTDTQYF.

This clone has just a few counts. The chain carries TRBV6-5 and TRBJ2-5; D is undetermined. The V gene lost 5 bases and the J gene lost 6 bases, with 16 bases spanning the gap. The CDR3 runs to 14 residues. Germline loops: CDR1 MNHEY, CDR2 SVGAGI. DNA of the CDR3: TGTGCCAGCAGTACGGCAGGAACGACCCAGACCCAGTACTTC. Translating it yields CASSTAGTTQTQYF.

V gene TRBV2 combines with J gene TRBJ1-1; 10 nucleotides agree with TRBD1. The junction had 17 bases not matched to a gene; V was cut back by 3 bases and J by 1 base. This CDR3 contains 20 residues. CDR1 is SNHLY and CDR2 is FYNNEI in the germline V gene. As DNA, the CDR3 is TGTGCCAGCAGTGAGAGGACAGGGGGTGTTTGGTCCCCTAGGAACACTGAAGCTTTCTTT. It specifies CASSERTGGVWSPRNTEAFF.

The chain has TRBV19 and TRBJ2-1; TRBD1 or TRBD2 may be the D gene (5 bases each). CDR3 size: 16 residues. V was trimmed by 6 bases and J by 1 base, leaving 16 bases between them. Germline V lookup: CDR1 LNHDA, CDR2 SQIVND (reference sequence). The CDR3: CASRTSGALSYNEQFF. The CDR3 DNA is TGTGCCAGTAGGACCTCCGGGGCCCTTTCCTACAATGAGCAGTTCTTC.

This clone has just a few counts. The chain is built from TRBV5-1 and TRBJ1-5; tentative D call: TRBD1 (5 bases). Trimming took off 7 bases at V and 3 bases at J, with 17 bases between the two ends. The V gene's germline CDR1 is SGHRS and CDR2 YFSETQ. This CDR3 spans 15 amino acids. CDR3 amino acids: CASRRAPGANQPQHF. DNA for the CDR3: TGCGCCAGCCGACGGGCGCCCGGGGCCAATCAGCCCCAGCATTTT.

The chain recombines TRBV15 with TRBJ2-1, with D tentatively TRBD1 or TRBD2 (5 bases each). Trimming removed 3 bases from V and 0 bases from J, with 15 bases in between. CDR3 length: 17 residues. CDR1 and CDR2 (germline): LNHNV, YYDKDF (reference sequence). The CDR3 DNA reads TGTGCCACCAGCAGGGACAAAGGACTCAGCTCCTACAATGAGCAGTTCTTC. Amino acid sequence: CATSRDKGLSSYNEQFF.

The rearrangement links TRBV7-2 to TRBJ2-1, with 7 bases identical to TRBD2. Germline CDR1 SGHTA, CDR2 FQGNSA. This CDR3 is 15 amino acids long. Trimming removed 4 bases from V and 0 bases from J; junction bases left unmatched: 3. The chain's CDR3 is CASSSGRGSYNEQFF. DNA for the CDR3: TGTGCCAGCAGCTCTGGGAGGGGCTCCTACAATGAGCAGTTCTTC. Complete variable domain (other parts from reference TRBV7-2 and TRBJ2-1): GAGVSQSPSNKVTEKGKDVELRCDPISGHTALYWYRQSLGQGLEFLIYFQGNSAPDKSGLPSDRFSAERTGGSVSTLTIQRTQQEDSAVYLCASSSGRGSYNEQFFGPGTRLTVL.